The rows below give T cell receptor beta chains drawn from one sample of a study of PD-1 blockade in classical Hodgkin lymphoma. Assay used: immunoSEQ multiplex PCR; TCRdb lists only in-frame clones, some missing. The sample shows about 58,000 clones, approximately 90% of them seen only once. The sequenced sample was peripheral blood mononuclear cells (PBMCs), obtained before the second cycle of nivolumab. All receptors derive from a human donor with classical Hodgkin lymphoma. The CDR3 runs from the conserved cysteine through the conserved F or W. The D gene is left open where the match is weak. Some rows have no size entry. The others give once, few or many, or a class for an expanded clone.

TRBV5-6	.	TRBJ2-2	.	14	TGTGCCAGCAGCTTCGCGTCGAACACCGGGGAGCTGTTTTTT	CASSFASNTGELFF
TRBV6-6	.	TRBJ2-3	.	14	TGTGCCAGCAGTTACTCGAAGTACACAGATACGCAGTATTTT	CASSYSKYTDTQYF
TRBV19	.	TRBJ1-1	.	12	TGTGCCAGTAGTGCCGACAACGGTGAAGCTTTCTTT	CASSADNGEAFF
TRBV13	.	TRBJ1-1	.	11	TGTGCCAGCCTGGGGGGCACTGAAGCTTTCTTT	CASLGGTEAFF
TRBV5-6	.	TRBJ2-1	.	15	TGTGCCAGCAGCCGACCTAGGGATGGCTACAATGAGCAGTTCTTC	CASSRPRDGYNEQFF
TRBV6-4	.	TRBJ1-2	.	13	TGTGCCAGCAGTGATGTGCGGACCTATGGCTACACCTTC	CASSDVRTYGYTF
TRBV28	.	TRBJ1-4	TRBD1	15	TGTGCCAGCAGACTACAGGGGGCGAACAATGAAAAACTGTTTTTT	CASRLQGANNEKLFF
TRBV18	.	TRBJ2-3	.	15	TGTGCCAGCTCACCGCGGGACGGAGAGACAGATACGCAGTATTTT	CASSPRDGETDTQYF
TRBV10-3	.	TRBJ2-1	TRBD2	18	TGTGCCATCAGTGAGTTCCTCCTAGCGGGAGGGCCGGACAATGAGCAGTTCTTC	CAISEFLLAGGPDNEQFF
TRBV10-1	.	TRBJ1-5	.	16	TGCGCCAGCAGTGAGTCAGGAGGGGTCCGAGGTACGCCCCAGCATTTT	CASSESGGVRGTPQHF
TRBV5-4	.	TRBJ2-7	.	12	TGTGCCAGCAGCTTCGGTCCCTACGAGCAGTACTTC	CASSFGPYEQYF
TRBV6-5	medium-sized	TRBJ1-6	.	16	TGTGCCAGCAGTTACTCTATGGGAGTCGGGAATTCACCCCTCCACTTT	CASSYSMGVGNSPLHF
TRBV19	.	TRBJ1-1	.	14	TGTGCCAGTAGTATCATAGAGGGCCAAAATGAAGCTTTCTTT	CASSIIEGQNEAFF
TRBV27	.	TRBJ1-3	.	16	TGTGCCAGCAGTCCCTTAGGGCCATCCTCTGGAAACACCATATATTTT	CASSPLGPSSGNTIYF
TRBV6-5	.	TRBJ2-1	.	13	TGTGCCAGCAGTGTGGACGCCTACAATGAGCAGTTCTTC	CASSVDAYNEQFF
TRBV6-6	.	TRBJ2-1	.	13	TGTGCCAGCAGTTACTCGCTCTACAATGAGCAGTTCTTC	CASSYSLYNEQFF
TRBV7-9	.	TRBJ2-4	.	14	TGTGCCAGCAGCTCGACAGTAGCCAAAAACATTCAGTACTTC	CASSSTVAKNIQYF
TRBV5-4	.	TRBJ2-1	TRBD2	18	TGTGCCAGCAGCTTGCCCTCGGGTAGCGGGGATGTTAACAATGAGCAGTTCTTC	CASSLPSGSGDVNNEQFF
TRBV19	.	TRBJ1-5	TRBD1	16	TGTGCCAGTAGTATGATGGAAGACAGGGTCGGGCAGCCCCAGCATTTT	CASSMMEDRVGQPQHF
TRBV27	.	TRBJ2-2	.	13	TGTGCCAGCAGTCCCGGACAGACCGGGGAGCTGTTTTTT	CASSPGQTGELFF
TRBV4-2	.	TRBJ2-3	TRBD2	24	TGTGCCAGCAGCCAAAGCCCTTCCCGGGACAACCAGCGGGAGGGGAGTTGGAGCACAGATACGCAGTATTTT	CASSQSPSRDNQREGSWSTDTQYF
TRBV7-2	.	TRBJ1-5	TRBD1	16	TGTGCCAGCAGCCCTCCGGGACAGCATCCGTTGGAGCCCCAGCATTTT	CASSPPGQHPLEPQHF
TRBV7-9	.	TRBJ2-1	.	17	TGTGCCAGCAGCCCCCGAAATTCTGTCGACTCCTACAATGAGCAGTTCTTC	CASSPRNSVDSYNEQFF
TRBV14	.	TRBJ1-1	.	15	TGTGCCAGCAGCCGCCCCGATAAGGGGCATACTGAAGCTTTCTTT	CASSRPDKGHTEAFF
TRBV5-4	.	TRBJ2-7	TRBD2	14	TGTGCCAGCAGCTTGGCGGGGGGAAGGTACGAGCAGTACTTC	CASSLAGGRYEQYF